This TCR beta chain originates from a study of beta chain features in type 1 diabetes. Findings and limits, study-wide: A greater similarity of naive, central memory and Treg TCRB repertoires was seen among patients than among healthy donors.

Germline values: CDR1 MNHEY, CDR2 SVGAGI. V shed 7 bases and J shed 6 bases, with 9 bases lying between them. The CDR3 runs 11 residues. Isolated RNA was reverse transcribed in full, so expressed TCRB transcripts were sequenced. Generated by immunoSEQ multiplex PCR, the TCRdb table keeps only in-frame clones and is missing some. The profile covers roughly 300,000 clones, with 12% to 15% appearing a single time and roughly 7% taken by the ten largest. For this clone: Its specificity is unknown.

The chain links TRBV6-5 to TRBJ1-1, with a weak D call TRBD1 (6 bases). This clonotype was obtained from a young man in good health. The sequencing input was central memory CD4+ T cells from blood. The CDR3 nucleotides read TGTGCCAGCAACCAGGGGTCTGAAGCTTTCTTT. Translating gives CASNQGSEAFF.